This T cell receptor beta chain was documented in a study of graft-versus-host responses after intestinal transplantation. At the level of the study: Recipients obtained multivisceral, liver-intestinal, or isolated intestinal transplants.

Using immunoSEQ multiplex PCR, the repertoire was profiled, and TCRdb retains in-frame clones only, with some absent. The sample consists of roughly 8,000 clones, roughly 30% of them appearing once. Responders labeled with CFSE (approximately 200,000) were plated with approximately 200,000 irradiated, violet-dye-labeled stimulators. In its sample, this clone was seen a few times. Trimming stripped 5 bases from V and 7 bases from J, with 13 bases between. In germline, CDR1 is SGDLS, CDR2 YYNGEE. The CDR3 loop spans 13 amino acids. The chain links TRBV9 to TRBJ2-1; TRBD2 is a possible D gene (6 bases). The material was alloreactive CD8+ T cells from a mixed lymphocyte reaction culture, obtained before intestinal transplant. The subset: CFSE-low proliferating T cells sorted from roughly six-day pre-transplant mixed lymphocyte reaction (GvH or HvG direction). The receptor was derived from a human patient who received an intestinal transplant. The CDR3 nucleotides read TGTGCCAGCAGTGATAAGACTAGTAATGAGCAGTTCTTC. This translates into CASSDKTSNEQFF.